This TCR beta chain appears in the sequencing data of a study of control samples from healthy donors and cancer patients. Trimming took 5 bases from V and 0 from J, leaving 13 bases between them. The CDR3 has 15 amino acids. The germline gives CDR1 MNHEY, CDR2 SVGAGI. Method: immunoSEQ multiplex PCR; TCRdb's copy keeps in-frame clones and lacks some. The table shows 100,000 to 150,000 clones, with roughly 92% occurring only once. The chain is built from TRBV6-5 and TRBJ1-1, with D possibly matching TRBD1 (6 bases). The TCR was taken from a man younger than 30 in good health. What was sequenced was blood. The CDR3 loop is CASSPWTEMNTEAFF. The CDR3 DNA follows: TGTGCCAGCAGTCCATGGACAGAGATGAACACTGAAGCTTTCTTT.